Shown below are 7 T cell receptor beta chains from a single sample sequenced in a study of shared clonotypes between healthy human individuals. Naive CD8 populations comprised CD45RO-negative cells positively selected for CCR7, excluding terminally differentiated effector memory CD45RA+ cells. Profiled with immunoSEQ multiplex PCR; TCRdb holds only in-frame clones, not every one. The sample carries about 2 million clones, about 95% recorded once. The specimen was naive CD8+ T cells sorted from blood. The receptors shown here come from a man younger than 35 in good health.

On this clone itself: A much bigger clone sits one base away, suggesting this may be a read error. This CDR3 is also generated by other DNA sequences in the sample. V usage is TRBV27 and J usage is TRBJ1-1; D possibly corresponds to TRBD1 (5 bases). Trimming cost V 2 bases and J 4 bases, with 8 bases left between them. From germline, CDR1 is MNHEY and CDR2 SMNVEV (reference sequence). The CDR3 extends over 13 amino acids. The CDR3 loop reads CASSLGGITEAFF. CDR3 sequence (DNA): TGTGCCAGCAGTTTAGGGGGGATCACTGAAGCTTTCTTT.

The chain combines TRBV5-6 with TRBJ2-7, with a possible D match to TRBD2 (7 bases). CDR1 and CDR2 (germline): SGHDT, YYEEEE. The CDR3 has 12 residues. The V end was cut by 7 bases, the J end by 3 bases, with 11 bases between. CDR3 nucleotide sequence: TGTGCCAGCTCCGGGGGGCACTACGAGCAGTACTTC. Encoded protein: CASSGGHYEQYF.

Of note for this clone: Other DNA sequences in the sample encode the same CDR3. The chain is built from TRBV5-1 and TRBJ2-7; 9 nucleotides align to TRBD2. V lost 2 bases to trimming and J lost 1 base; unmatched junction nucleotides: 7. This CDR3 has 16 amino acids. Germline CDR1 and CDR2: SGHRS and YFSETQ. The CDR3 nucleotides are TGCGCCAGCAGCTTAGGGCTAGCGGGGACGTCCTACGAGCAGTACTTC. Translated, it gives CASSLGLAGTSYEQYF.

The V gene is TRBV5-1, the J gene TRBJ2-7; 11 bases map to TRBD2. V lost 2 bases and J lost 7; bases outside the gene matches: 8. Germline V lookup: CDR1 SGHRS, CDR2 YFSETQ. The CDR3 runs to 15 residues. CDR3 DNA sequence: TGCGCCAGCAGCTTACTAGCGGGAGAGTCTTGGGAGCAGTACTTC. Translation: CASSLLAGESWEQYF.

V gene TRBV7-8 combines with J gene TRBJ2-5; 7 bases are a match to TRBD2. The CDR3 is 16 amino acids. In germline, CDR1 is SGHVS, CDR2 FQNEAQ. V lost 6 bases to trimming and J lost 0 bases; unmatched junction nucleotides: 10. The chain's CDR3 is CASSSVAGEYQETQYF. DNA for the CDR3: TGTGCCAGCAGTTCCGTTGCGGGGGAGTACCAAGAGACCCAGTACTTC.

The chain joins TRBV5-4 to TRBJ1-1; D is ambiguous. Trimming pared 0 bases from V and 1 base from J, leaving 13 bases between. Germline-derived CDR1 and CDR2 are SGHNT and YYREEE (reference sequence). The CDR3 spans 16 residues. This chain's CDR3 is CASSLVGQTPNTEAFF. The CDR3 nucleotides are TGTGCCAGCAGCTTGGTCGGTCAAACTCCGAACACTGAAGCTTTCTTT.

This chain links TRBV29-1 with TRBJ2-3; 10 bases match TRBD2. Germline values: CDR1 SQVTM, CDR2 ANQGSEA. The CDR3 length is 15 residues. V dropped 7 bases and J dropped 2; count of bases not matched to a gene: 9. The CDR3 coding sequence is TGCAGCGCTGCTGTCACTAGCGGGGTCACAGATACGCAGTATTTT. Encoded protein: CSAAVTSGVTDTQYF.